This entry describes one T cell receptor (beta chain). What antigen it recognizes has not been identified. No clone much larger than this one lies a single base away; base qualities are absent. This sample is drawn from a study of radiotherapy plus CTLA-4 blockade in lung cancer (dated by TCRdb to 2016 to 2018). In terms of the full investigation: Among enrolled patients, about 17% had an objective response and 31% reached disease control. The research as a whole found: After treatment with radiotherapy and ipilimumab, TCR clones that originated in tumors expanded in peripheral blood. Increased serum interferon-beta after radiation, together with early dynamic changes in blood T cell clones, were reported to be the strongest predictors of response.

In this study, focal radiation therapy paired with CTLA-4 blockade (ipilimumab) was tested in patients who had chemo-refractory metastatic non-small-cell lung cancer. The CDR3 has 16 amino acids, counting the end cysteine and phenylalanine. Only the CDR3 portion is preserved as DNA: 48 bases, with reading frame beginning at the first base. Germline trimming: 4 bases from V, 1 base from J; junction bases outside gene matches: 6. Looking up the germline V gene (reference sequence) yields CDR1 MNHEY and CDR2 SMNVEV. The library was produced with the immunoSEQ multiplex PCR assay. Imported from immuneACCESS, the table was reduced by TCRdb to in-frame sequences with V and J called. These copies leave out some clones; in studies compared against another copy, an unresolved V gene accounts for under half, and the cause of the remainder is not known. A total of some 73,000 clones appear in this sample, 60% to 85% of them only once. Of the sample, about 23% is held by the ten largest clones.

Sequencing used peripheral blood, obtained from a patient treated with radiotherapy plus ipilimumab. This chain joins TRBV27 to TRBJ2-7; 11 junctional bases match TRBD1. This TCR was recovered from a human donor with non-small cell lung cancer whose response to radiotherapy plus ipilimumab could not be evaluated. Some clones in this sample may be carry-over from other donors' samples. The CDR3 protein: CASSSAGTGGSYEQYF. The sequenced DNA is TGTGCCAGCAGTTCAGCCGGGACAGGGGGTTCCTACGAGCAGTACTTC.